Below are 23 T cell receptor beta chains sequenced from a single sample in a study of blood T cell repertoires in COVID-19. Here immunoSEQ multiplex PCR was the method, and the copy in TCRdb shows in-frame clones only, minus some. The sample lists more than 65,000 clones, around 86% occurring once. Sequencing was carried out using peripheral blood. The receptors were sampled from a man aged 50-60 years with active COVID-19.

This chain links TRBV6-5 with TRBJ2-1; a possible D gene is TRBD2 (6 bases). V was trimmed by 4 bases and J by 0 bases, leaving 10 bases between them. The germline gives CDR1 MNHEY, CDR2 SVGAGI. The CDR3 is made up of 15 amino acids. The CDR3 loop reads CASSFRGTSYNEQFF. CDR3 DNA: TGTGCCAGCAGTTTTCGGGGGACCTCCTACAATGAGCAGTTCTTC.

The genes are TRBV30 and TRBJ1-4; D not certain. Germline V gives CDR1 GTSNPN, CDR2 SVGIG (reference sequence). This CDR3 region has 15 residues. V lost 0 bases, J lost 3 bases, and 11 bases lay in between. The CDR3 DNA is TGTGCCTGGAGTGTACCGGGGTCGGCTAATGAAAAACTGTTTTTT. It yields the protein CAWSVPGSANEKLFF. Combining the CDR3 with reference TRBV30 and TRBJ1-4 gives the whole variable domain SQTIHQWPATLVQPVGSPLSLECTVEGTSNPNLYWYRQAAGRGLQLLFYSVGIGQISSEVPQNLSASRPQDRQFILSSKKLLLSDSGFYLCAWSVPGSANEKLFFGSGTQLSVL.

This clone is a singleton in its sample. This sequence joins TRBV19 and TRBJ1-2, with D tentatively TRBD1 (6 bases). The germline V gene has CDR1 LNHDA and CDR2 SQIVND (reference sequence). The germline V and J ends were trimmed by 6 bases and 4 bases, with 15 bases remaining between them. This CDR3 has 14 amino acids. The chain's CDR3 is CASSEKGVFYGYTF. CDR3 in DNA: TGTGCCAGTAGCGAGAAGGGGGTTTTCTATGGCTACACCTTC.

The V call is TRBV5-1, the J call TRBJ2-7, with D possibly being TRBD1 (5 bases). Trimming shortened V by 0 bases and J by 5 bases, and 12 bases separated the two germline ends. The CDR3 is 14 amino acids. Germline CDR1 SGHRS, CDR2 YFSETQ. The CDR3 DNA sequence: TGCGCCAGCAGCTTGGGGCAGACAGTTAACGAGCAGTACTTC. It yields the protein CASSLGQTVNEQYF.

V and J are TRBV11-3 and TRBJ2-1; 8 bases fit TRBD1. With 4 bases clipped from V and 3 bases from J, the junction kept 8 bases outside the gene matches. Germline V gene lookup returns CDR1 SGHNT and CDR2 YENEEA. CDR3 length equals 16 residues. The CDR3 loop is CASSSSSQGVYNEQFF. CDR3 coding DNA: TGTGCCAGCAGCTCGTCATCACAGGGGGTCTACAATGAGCAGTTCTTC.

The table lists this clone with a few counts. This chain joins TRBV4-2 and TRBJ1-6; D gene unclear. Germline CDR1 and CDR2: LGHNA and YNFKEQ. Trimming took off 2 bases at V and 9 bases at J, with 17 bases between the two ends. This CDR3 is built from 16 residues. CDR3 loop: CASSQLTELEISPLHF. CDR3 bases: TGTGCCAGCAGCCAACTTACAGAATTGGAAATTTCACCCCTCCACTTT.

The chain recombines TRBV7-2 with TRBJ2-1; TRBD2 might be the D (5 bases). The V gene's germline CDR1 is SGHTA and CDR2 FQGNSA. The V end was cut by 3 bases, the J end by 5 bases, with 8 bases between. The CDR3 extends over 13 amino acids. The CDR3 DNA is TGTGCCAGCAGCTTTCAGCGGAACAATGAGCAGTTCTTC. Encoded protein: CASSFQRNNEQFF.

CDR3 sequence: CAISERDSRSEQYF. CDR3 nucleotide sequence: TGTGCCATCAGTGAACGGGACAGCCGATCCGAGCAGTACTTC. This chain links TRBV10-3 with TRBJ2-7, with 7 bases aligning to TRBD1. CDR3 length: 14 residues. Per the germline V gene, CDR1 is ENHRY and CDR2 is SYGVKD. The junction had 8 bases not matched to a gene; V was cut back by 3 bases and J by 6 bases.

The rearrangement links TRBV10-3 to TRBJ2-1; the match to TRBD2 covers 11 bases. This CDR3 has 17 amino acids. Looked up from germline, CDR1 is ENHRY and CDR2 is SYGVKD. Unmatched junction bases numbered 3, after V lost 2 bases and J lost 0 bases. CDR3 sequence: CAISERGTSGSYNEQFF. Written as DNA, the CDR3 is TGTGCCATCAGTGAGAGGGGGACTAGCGGCTCCTACAATGAGCAGTTCTTC.

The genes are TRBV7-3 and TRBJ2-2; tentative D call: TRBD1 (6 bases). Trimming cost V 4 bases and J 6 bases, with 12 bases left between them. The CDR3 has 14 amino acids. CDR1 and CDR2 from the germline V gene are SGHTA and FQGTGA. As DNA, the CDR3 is TGTGCCAGCAGCTCGTTCACAGGGTCCGGGGAGCTGTTTTTT. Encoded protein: CASSSFTGSGELFF.

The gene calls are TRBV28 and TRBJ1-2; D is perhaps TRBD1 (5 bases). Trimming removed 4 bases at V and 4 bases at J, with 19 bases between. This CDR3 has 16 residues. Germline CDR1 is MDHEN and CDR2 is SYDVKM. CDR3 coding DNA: TGTGCCAGCAGTTGGGGCAGTCCCTTGAGTGGCTATGGCTACACCTTC. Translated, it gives CASSWGSPLSGYGYTF.

The DNA for the CDR3 is TGTGCCAGCAGCTTAGTTCCCAGCTACGAGCAGTACTTC. As protein: CASSLVPSYEQYF. The chain links TRBV7-2 to TRBJ2-7; D is ambiguous. V dropped 1 base and J dropped 3 bases, with 7 bases sitting between them. This CDR3 is built from 13 residues. Germline V lookup: CDR1 SGHTA, CDR2 FQGNSA.

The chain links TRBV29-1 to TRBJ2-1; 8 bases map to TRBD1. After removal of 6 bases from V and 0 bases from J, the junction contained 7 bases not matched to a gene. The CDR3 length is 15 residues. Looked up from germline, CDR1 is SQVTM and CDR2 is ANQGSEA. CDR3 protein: CSVHPGGHSYNEQFF. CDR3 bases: TGCAGCGTCCACCCAGGGGGCCACTCCTACAATGAGCAGTTCTTC.

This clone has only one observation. The CDR3 protein is CASSYSYSGANVLTF. The CDR3, as DNA: TGTGCCAGCAGTTACTCTTACTCTGGGGCCAACGTCCTGACTTTC. This chain connects TRBV6-5 to TRBJ2-6; unclear D gene. This CDR3 spans 15 amino acids. V was pared by 0 bases and J by 0 bases, with 3 bases between. Per germline, CDR1 MNHEY and CDR2 SVGAGI.

For the CDR3, the DNA is TGTGCCAGTAGTCCCTCCCATAGCGGGGGCGATGAGCAGTTCTTC. Translating gives CASSPSHSGGDEQFF. The chain combines TRBV19 with TRBJ2-1, with 9 bases fitting TRBD2. The germline V gene encodes CDR1 LNHDA and CDR2 SQIVND (reference sequence). The CDR3 extends over 15 amino acids. The V segment lost 5 bases and the J segment 8 bases; nucleotides outside the gene matches: 10.

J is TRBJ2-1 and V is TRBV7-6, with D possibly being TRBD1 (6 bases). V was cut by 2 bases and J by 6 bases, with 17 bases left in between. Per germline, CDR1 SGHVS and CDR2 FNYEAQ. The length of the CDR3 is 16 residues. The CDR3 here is CASSLLGQGFGNEQFF. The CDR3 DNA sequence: TGTGCCAGCAGCTTACTCGGGCAGGGGTTCGGCAATGAGCAGTTCTTC.

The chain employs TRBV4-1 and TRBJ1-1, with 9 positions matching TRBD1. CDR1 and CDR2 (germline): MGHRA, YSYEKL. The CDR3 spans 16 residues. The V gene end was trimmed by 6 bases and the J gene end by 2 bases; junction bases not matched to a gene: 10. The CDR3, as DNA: TGCGCCAGCAGGTCCGGGACAGGGTCTAAAAACACTGAAGCTTTCTTT. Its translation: CASRSGTGSKNTEAFF.

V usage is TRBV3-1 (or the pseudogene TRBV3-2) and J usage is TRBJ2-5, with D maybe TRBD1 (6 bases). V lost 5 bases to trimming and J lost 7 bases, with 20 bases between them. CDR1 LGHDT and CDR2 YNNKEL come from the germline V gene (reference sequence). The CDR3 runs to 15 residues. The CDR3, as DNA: TGTGCCAGCAGCGCATGGACAGTCGCTGGGGGGACCCAGTACTTC. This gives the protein CASSAWTVAGGTQYF.

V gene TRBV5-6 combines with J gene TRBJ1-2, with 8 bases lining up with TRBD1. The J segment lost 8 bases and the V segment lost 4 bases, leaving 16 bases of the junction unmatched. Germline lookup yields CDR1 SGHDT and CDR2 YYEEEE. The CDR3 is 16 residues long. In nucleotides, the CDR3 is TGTGCCAGCAGCACGACAGGAGGACAGGGCACCATGGGCTACACCTTC. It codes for CASSTTGGQGTMGYTF.

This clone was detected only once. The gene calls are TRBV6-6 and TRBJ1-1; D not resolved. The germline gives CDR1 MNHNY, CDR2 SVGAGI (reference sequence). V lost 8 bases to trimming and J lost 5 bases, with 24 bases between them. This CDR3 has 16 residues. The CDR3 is CASVTSGNGPSTEAFF. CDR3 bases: TGTGCCAGCGTTACCTCAGGTAACGGCCCCTCTACTGAAGCTTTCTTT.

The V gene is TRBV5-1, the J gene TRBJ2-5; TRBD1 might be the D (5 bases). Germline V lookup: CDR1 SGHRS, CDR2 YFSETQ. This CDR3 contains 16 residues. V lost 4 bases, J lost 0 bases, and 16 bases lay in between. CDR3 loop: CASSPPLGLDQETQYF. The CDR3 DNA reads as TGCGCCAGCAGCCCGCCCTTGGGGCTAGACCAAGAGACCCAGTACTTC.

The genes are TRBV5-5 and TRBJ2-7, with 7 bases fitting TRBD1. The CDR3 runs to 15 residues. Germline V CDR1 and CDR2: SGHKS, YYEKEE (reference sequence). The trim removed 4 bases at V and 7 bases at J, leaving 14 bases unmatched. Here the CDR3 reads CASSIGTDPTWEQYF. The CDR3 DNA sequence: TGTGCCAGCAGCATTGGGACAGACCCAACTTGGGAGCAGTACTTC.

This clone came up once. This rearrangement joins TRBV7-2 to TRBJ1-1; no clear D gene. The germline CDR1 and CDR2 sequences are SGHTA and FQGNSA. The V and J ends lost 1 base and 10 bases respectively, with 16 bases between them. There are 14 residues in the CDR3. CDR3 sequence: CASSLDTSLRPAFF. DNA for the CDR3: TGTGCCAGCAGCTTAGATACAAGCCTGAGGCCAGCTTTCTTT.